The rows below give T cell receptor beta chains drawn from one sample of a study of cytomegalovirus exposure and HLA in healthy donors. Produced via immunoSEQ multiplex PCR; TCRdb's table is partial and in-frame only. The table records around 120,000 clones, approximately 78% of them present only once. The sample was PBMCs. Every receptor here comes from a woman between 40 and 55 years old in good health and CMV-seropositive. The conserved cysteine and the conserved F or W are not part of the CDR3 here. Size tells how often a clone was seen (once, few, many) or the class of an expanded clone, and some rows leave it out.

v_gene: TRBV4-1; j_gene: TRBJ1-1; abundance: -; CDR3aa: ASSQAGIGTNTEAF
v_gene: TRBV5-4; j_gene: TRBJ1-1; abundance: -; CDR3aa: ASSLDGGGTEAF
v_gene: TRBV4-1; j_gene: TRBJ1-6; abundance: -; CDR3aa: ASSQDTRGKIWSSPLH
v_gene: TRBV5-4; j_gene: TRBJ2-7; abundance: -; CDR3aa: ASSFSAGGYEQY
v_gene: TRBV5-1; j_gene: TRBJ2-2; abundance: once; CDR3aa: ASSRDRAMNTGELF
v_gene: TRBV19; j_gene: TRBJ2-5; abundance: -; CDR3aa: ASMGQAGETQY
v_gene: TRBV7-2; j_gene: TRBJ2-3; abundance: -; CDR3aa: ASSWIAGASTDTQY
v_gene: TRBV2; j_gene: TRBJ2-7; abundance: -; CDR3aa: ASSPPVLDEQY
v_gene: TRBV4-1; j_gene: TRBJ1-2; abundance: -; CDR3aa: ASSQPGYGYT
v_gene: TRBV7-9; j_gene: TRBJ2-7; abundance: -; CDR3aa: ASSLVIRQGASYEQY
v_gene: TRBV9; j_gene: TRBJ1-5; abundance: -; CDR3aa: ASSVAYNQPQH
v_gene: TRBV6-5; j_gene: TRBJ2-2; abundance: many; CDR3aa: ASSPGTENTGELF
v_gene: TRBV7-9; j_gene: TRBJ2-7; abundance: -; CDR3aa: ASSQDRITSYEQY
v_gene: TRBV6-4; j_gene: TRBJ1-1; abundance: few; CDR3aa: ASSDSFGGQNEAF
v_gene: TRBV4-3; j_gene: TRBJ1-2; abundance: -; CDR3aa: ASSLGGGGSAYGYT
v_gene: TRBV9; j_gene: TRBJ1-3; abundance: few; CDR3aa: ASSDQASGNTIY
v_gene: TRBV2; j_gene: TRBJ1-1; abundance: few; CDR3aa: ASSTQGMDTEAF
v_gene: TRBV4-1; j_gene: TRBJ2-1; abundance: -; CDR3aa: ASTHHIDNEQF
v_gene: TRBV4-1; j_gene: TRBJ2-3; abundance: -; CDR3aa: ASSQEEGLADTQY
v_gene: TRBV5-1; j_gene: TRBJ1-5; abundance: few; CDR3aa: ASSPEDRNQPQH
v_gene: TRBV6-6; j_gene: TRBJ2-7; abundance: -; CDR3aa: ASQVLAASYEQY
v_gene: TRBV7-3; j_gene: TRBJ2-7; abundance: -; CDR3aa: ASSFGGLSEQY
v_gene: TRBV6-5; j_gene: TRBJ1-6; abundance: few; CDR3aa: ASRRGSYNSPLH
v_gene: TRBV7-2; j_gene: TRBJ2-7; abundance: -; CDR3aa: ASSFATGGPPYEQY
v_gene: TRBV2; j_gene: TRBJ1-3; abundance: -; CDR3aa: ASSEEDITGNTIY
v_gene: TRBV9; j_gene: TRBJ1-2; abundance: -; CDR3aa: ASSVTGQATLGYT
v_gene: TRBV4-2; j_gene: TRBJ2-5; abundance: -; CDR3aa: ASSQEQGKETQY
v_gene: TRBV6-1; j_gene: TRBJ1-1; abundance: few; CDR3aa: ASRLTGTEAF
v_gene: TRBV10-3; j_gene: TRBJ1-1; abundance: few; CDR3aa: AISDLRGSTEAF
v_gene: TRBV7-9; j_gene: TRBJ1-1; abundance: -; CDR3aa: ASSSFRGLTEAF
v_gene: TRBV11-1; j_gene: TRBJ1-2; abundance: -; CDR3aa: ASSLPGRDYGYT
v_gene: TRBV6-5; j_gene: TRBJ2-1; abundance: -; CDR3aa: ASKGLAGGTNEQF
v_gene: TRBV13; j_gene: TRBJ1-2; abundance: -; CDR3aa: ASSLDQGSHGGYT
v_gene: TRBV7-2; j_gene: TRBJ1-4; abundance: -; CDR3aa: ASSAQGASNEKLF
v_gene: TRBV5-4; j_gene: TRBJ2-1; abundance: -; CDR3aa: ASSSYLTSGGDNEQF
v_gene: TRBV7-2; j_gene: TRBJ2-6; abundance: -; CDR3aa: ASSPRGTVSGANVLT
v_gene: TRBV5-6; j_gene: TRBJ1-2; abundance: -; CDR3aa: ASSLGLNYGYT
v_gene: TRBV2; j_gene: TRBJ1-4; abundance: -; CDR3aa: AGRQHENEKLF
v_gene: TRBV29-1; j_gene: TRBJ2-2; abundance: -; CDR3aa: SVRRWQADTGELF
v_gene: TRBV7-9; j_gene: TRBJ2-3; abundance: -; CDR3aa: ASSSGGKTDTQY
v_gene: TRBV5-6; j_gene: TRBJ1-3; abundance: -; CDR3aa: ASSFGGAYSGNTIY
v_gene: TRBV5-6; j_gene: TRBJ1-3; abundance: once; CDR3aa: ASSSVDGNTIY
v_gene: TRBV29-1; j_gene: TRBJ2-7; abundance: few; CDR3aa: SITVGTGGDEQY
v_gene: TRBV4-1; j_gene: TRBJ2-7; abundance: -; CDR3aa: ASSQAASAASYEQY
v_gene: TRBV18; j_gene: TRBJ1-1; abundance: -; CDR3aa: ASSPGRQGLDTEAF
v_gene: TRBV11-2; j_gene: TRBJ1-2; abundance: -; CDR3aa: ASSLARQGNYGYT
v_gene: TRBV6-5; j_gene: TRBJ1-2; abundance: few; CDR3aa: ASSQDRGLGYT
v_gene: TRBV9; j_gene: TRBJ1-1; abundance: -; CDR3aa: ARSVDRNTEAF
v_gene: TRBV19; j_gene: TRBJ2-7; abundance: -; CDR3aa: ASSIGGDGSYEQY
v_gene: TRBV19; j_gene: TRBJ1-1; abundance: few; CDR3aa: ASSVGQEAF
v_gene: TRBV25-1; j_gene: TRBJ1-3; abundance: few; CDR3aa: ASSQGSGNTIY